The 4 T cell receptor beta chains below were found in one sample sequenced in a study of glioma-infiltrating T cells. TCR alpha and beta CDR3 regions were amplified from RNA using iRepertoire nested multiplex PCR. TCRdb reanalysed the multiplex PCR reads using MiXCR and keeps one entry per CDR3 protein. This sample has over 100,000 distinct CDR3 sequences, with 25% found just once. Sequenced: glioma tissue, nonneoplastic brain tissue, or PBMCs (not recorded which). These TCRs come from a human donor with low-grade glioma or glioblastoma, undergoing nonglioma brain surgery, or in good health (not recorded which).

This clonotype was seen ten or more times. The chain links TRBV28 to TRBJ1-1, with D perhaps matching TRBD1 (6 bases). Per the germline V gene, CDR1 is MDHEN and CDR2 is SYDVKM. V was cut by 6 bases and J by 4 bases, with 18 bases left in between. CDR3 size: 15 residues. In DNA form, the CDR3 reads TGTGCCAGCAGGATCCTTCGGGGGGCGCGCACTGAAGCTTTCTTT. It encodes CASRILRGARTEAFF.

This clonotype was seen only a few times. The V call is TRBV5-1, the J call TRBJ1-1; the match to TRBD1 covers 10 bases. Germline V lookup: CDR1 SGHRS, CDR2 YFSETQ. The CDR3 consists of 14 residues. V shed 4 bases, J shed 10 bases, and the junction held 10 bases outside the gene matches. The CDR3 sequence is CASSPPGQGLRAFF. The DNA for the CDR3 is TGCGCCAGCAGCCCTCCGGGACAGGGGTTGAGAGCTTTCTTT.

The rearrangement links TRBV11-2 to TRBJ2-1, with TRBD2 identical over 13 bases. J was trimmed by 4 bases and V by 5 bases; bases with no gene match: 8. CDR3 length: 17 amino acids. The germline V gene has CDR1 SGHAT and CDR2 FQNNGV. The CDR3 DNA is TGTGCCAGCAGCCCATCCCCACTAGCGGGAGGGTACAATGAGCAGTTCTTC. This gives the protein CASSPSPLAGGYNEQFF.

There are many counts of this clonotype. The chain employs TRBV27 and TRBJ1-2; 9 bases are a match to TRBD1. The CDR3 contains 13 residues. Germline CDR1 is MNHEY and CDR2 is SMNVEV (reference sequence). The V gene end was trimmed by 6 bases and the J gene end by 5 bases; junction bases not matched to a gene: 4. Written as DNA, the CDR3 is TGTGCCAGCAGCCCCGGACAGGGGTATGGCTACACCTTC. Amino acid sequence: CASSPGQGYGYTF.